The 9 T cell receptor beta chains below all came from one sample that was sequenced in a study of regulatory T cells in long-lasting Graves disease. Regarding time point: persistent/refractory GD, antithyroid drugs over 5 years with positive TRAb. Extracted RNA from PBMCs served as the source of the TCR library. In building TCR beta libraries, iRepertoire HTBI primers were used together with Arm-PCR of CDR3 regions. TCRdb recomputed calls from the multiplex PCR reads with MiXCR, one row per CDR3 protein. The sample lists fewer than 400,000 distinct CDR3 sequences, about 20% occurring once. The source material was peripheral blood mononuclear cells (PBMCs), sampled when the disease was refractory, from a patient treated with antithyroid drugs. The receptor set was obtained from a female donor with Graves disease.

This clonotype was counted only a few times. The DNA for the CDR3 is TGCGCCAGCAGCCAATCTGACAGGGACGATGGCTACACCTTC. Encoded protein: CASSQSDRDDGYTF. This sequence joins TRBV4-3 and TRBJ1-2; 7 bases line up with TRBD1. Per the germline V gene, CDR1 is LGHNA and CDR2 is YSLEER. V was pared by 2 bases and J by 6 bases, with 6 bases of the junction left unmatched. The CDR3 spans 14 residues.

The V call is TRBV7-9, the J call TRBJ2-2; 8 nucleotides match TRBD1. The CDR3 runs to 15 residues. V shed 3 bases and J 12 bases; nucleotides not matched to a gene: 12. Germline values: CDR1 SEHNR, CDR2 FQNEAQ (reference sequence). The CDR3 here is CASSLGTGLGIKLFF. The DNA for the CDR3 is TGTGCCAGCAGCTTGGGGACAGGCCTAGGAATAAAGCTGTTTTTT.

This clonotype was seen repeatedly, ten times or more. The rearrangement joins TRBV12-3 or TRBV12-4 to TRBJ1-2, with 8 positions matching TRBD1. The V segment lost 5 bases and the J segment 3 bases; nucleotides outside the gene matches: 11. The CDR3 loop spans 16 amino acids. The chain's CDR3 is CASSNGQGGRDYGYTF. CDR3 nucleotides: TGTGCCAGCAGTAACGGACAGGGCGGGCGAGACTATGGCTACACCTTC.

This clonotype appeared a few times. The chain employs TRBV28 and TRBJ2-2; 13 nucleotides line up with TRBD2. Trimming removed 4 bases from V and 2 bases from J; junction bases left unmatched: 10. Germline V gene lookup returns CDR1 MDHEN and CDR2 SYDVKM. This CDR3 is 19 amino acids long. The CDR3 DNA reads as TGTGCCAGCAGTTCAATGCCGGGACTAGCGGGGACCAACACCGGGGAGCTGTTTTTT. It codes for CASSSMPGLAGTNTGELFF.

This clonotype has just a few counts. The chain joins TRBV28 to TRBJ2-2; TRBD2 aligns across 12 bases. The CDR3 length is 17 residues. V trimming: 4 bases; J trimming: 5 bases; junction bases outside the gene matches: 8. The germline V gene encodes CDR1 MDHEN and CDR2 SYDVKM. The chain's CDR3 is CASSSVPGLAGTGELFF. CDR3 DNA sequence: TGTGCCAGCAGTTCGGTTCCGGGACTAGCGGGTACCGGGGAGCTGTTTTTT.

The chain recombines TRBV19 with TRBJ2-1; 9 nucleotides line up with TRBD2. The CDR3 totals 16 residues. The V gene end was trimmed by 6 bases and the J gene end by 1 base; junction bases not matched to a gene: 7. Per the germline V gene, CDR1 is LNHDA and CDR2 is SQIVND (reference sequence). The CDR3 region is CASRMWREGSYNEQFF. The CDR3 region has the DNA TGTGCCAGTAGAATGTGGCGGGAGGGATCCTACAATGAGCAGTTCTTC.

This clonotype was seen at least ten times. This CDR3 reads CATSPSGPDQETQYF. The CDR3 DNA is TGTGCCACCAGTCCTAGCGGGCCCGATCAAGAGACCCAGTACTTC. This rearrangement joins TRBV24-1 to TRBJ2-5; 8 nucleotides line up with TRBD2. The CDR3 extends over 15 amino acids. The ends lost 6 bases at V and 2 bases at J; junction bases unmatched: 7. The germline V gene has CDR1 KGHDR and CDR2 SFDVKD.

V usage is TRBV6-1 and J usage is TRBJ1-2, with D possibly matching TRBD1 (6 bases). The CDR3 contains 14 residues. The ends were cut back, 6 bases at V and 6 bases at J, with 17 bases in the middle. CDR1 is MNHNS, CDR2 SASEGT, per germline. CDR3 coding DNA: TGTGCCAGCAGCCAGGGGACCCGGGGGGATGGCTACACCTTC. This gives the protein CASSQGTRGDGYTF.

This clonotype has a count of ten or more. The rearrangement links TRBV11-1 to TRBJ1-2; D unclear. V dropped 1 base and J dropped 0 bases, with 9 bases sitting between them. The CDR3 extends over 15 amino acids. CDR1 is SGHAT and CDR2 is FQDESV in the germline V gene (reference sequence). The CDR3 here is CASSLVADTNYGYTF. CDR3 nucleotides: TGTGCCAGCAGCTTAGTGGCGGATACTAACTATGGCTACACCTTC.